This T cell receptor beta chain was profiled in a study of cytomegalovirus exposure and HLA in healthy donors. Whole-study context: Of several hundred genotyped donors, 81% grouped in the Caucasian-associated ancestry cluster. General study results and limits: As a later analysis showed, a missense DCLRE1C variant was linked to trimming of TCR beta V- and J-genes. Most TCR sequences were rare, but some public TCRs occurred in many donors.

This CDR3 is built from 14 residues. V dropped 7 bases and J dropped 6; count of bases not matched to a gene: 10. Per germline, CDR1 SGHTA and CDR2 FQGNSA. Primers for the PCR totalled 60 Vbeta and 13 Jbeta. The protocol was immunoSEQ multiplex PCR, while the TCRdb copy is restricted to in-frame clones and leaves out a portion. The repertoire has about 160,000 clones, roughly 85% of them found once; the top ten carry 2.1%. Turning to this clone: Its specificity is not known.

This chain joins TRBV7-2 and TRBJ2-7, with 9 positions matching TRBD1. The sequencing sample was made of PBMCs. This receptor was identified in a middle-aged man in good health and CMV-seronegative. The CDR3 bases are TGTGCCAGCATCAACCCGGGACAGGGTGGCGAGCAGTACTTC. Translation gives CASINPGQGGEQYF.